This T cell receptor beta chain was obtained from a study of cytomegalovirus exposure and HLA in healthy donors (TCRdb year 2017). With regard to the full study: According to an earlier analysis of around 600 of the donors, some 170 million T cells yielded over 90 million unique TCR beta sequences and about 280 Gb of sequence data. Roughly 320 gigabases of sequencing data and around 88 million unique TCR sequences made up an early release that covered approximately 650 HLA-typed donors. Of the roughly 430 genotyped donors, roughly 85% fell in the genetic ancestry cluster associated with self-reported Caucasian donors. The aim of the study was to test whether cataloging public T cell receptors could identify signatures of past pathogen exposure. Using immunosequencing, the study profiled T cell repertoires from about 610 subjects and related those repertoires to cytomegalovirus serostatus. A separate validation cohort of some 130 different subjects was used in addition to the 666-subject first cohort. To predict cytomegalovirus infection status, the study combined high-throughput TCR immunosequencing, statistical association of individual TCRs with disease status, and machine learning. To study patterns of TCR occurrence, a later analysis re-analyzed previously published TCR beta repertoires from hundreds of donors and added high-resolution HLA genotyping. The later analysis used no new phenotypic data to find candidate immune exposures, relying instead on TCR beta sequences and their occurrence across donors. An earlier analysis of around 580 of the donors used high-throughput TCR beta sequencing to judge whether each TCR beta V gene segment behaved as functional or pseudogenic. Donor age, sex, ethnicity and CMV serostatus were collected together with the repertoire data. Genome-wide SNP genotypes for about three fifths of the roughly 670 donors were used in a later genetic analysis, which treated that subset as a discovery cohort. All discovery cohort repertoires had been generated on a single sequencing platform. HLA typing covered class I and class II loci at four-digit resolution. The number of donors typed differed by locus, with roughly 629-640 for A, B, C, DRB1 and DQB1, approximately 500 for DQA1, 600 to 610 for DPA1, and 472 for DPB1. Because of strong linkage in the cohort, roughly five DR-DQ haplotypes were treated as single units for association and clustering. Among roughly 370 genotyped donors of the cohort, an average of about 240,000 unique TCR beta nucleotide sequences were sequenced per donor, about a sixth of them non-productive.

Library construction relied on the immunoSEQ multiplex PCR assay. The multiplex PCR relied on a mix of 60 forward primers for TCR Vbeta segments and 13 reverse primers for TCR Jbeta segments. Amplification of the CDR3 region of rearranged TCR beta genes was performed with a multiplex PCR assay on genomic DNA. The Illumina HiSeq System was used to sequence the amplified TCR beta libraries as 87-base-pair reads. The original pipeline was this. A later analysis counted about 80 million unique TCR beta chains across the 550 to 750 repertoires, and 9.5 million to 11 million of these chains were shared by at least two donors. To remove PCR and sequencing errors, raw reads were error-corrected and collapsed into unique sequences using a nearest-neighbor algorithm that merged closely related sequences. Alignment of CDR3 sequences to IMGT reference sequences was used to assign V, D and J gene segments. Each retained sequence needed at least a six-nucleotide match to both a V gene segment and a J gene segment. Rearrangements were classified as productive when the CDR3 lacked stop codons and remained in frame with V and J, and all other rearrangements were classified as non-productive. Following IMGT convention, CDR3 was defined as the stretch from the second conserved V-encoded cysteine up to the conserved J-encoded phenylalanine. The earlier analysis of some 580 of the donors excluded any sequence lacking an unambiguous match to a single V gene segment. In an earlier analysis of roughly 500 of the donors, V segments were called functional above 56.7% productive rearrangements and were called segregating when the between-donor standard deviation exceeded 5%. A statistical classification framework was built to diagnose cytomegalovirus status from the catalog of TCR beta chain sequences. V and J gene assignment, in a later analysis, came from comparing TCR nucleotide sequences with IMGT/GENE-DB human TR gene sequences. The TCRdist pipeline was used in a later analysis to assign CDR3 sequences and most-parsimonious VDJ recombination scenarios. In a later analysis, each TCR beta chain was defined by its CDR3 amino acid sequence together with its V-gene family, and reads lacking a unique V-gene family were excluded. In a later analysis, 450 to 600 highly shared, low-generation-probability nucleotide sequences were removed to address suspected cross-contamination and a sequencing artifact. In a later analysis, a clonal expansion index for each public chain was calculated from normalized within-repertoire ranks of inferred template counts. In a later analysis, generation probabilities were computed using a VDJ recombination model fitted to out-of-frame rearrangements, and the results were checked against IGoR. In a later analysis, hypergeometric tests were used to score TCR-TCR, TCR-HLA and TCR-CMV co-occurrence, with a repertoire-size bias correction applied to TCR pairs. In a later analysis, false discovery rates were estimated by permuting HLA or CMV assignments 20 times. A later analysis grouped co-occurring TCRs with DBSCAN, adding TCRdist sequence similarity when clustering within HLA-allele-positive subsets. For co-occurrence clustering, repertoires with fewer than 30,000 or more than 120,000 public chains were excluded, along with roughly 5 repertoires with anomalous nucleotide sharing. TCRdb stores this immuneACCESS table with in-frame sequences only. Part of the clones is absent; in the studies checked, under half of the shortfall reflects unresolved V genes, and no reason is known for the rest. V and J calls and clone size are copied from that table; D and trimming were computed from the DNA. For this sample there are roughly 220,000 clones; about 81% appear just once. Of the sample, about 3% falls within the top ten clones.

The cohort consisted of 670 or so healthy bone marrow donors. At the time of sampling, all cohort members were nominally healthy, though unrecorded immune exposures were likely present. The donor tested CMV seronegative, placing the donor among the roughly 340 seronegative members of the cohort. Every donor gave a peripheral blood sample, and the peripheral blood mononuclear cells from that sample were used for TCR beta sequencing. Genomic DNA was extracted from the blood cell samples with the Qiagen DNeasy Blood Extraction Kit. Paper-wide results and their limitations: At a false discovery rate of 0.05, a later analysis linked under 20,000 TCR beta sequences to specific HLA alleles. In a later analysis, the rate of TCR association differed among HLA loci, with DRB1 alleles having the most associated TCRs and HLA-C alleles having the fewest. Most CMV-associated TCR beta chains appeared to be HLA-restricted in a later analysis, and the HLA associations seemed to be driven largely by CMV exposure. This cohort had only TCR beta chains sequenced, and the lack of alpha or paired-chain data limited which features could be detected. For the cohort, immune exposure information was limited to CMV serostatus. Broadly in line with IMGT annotations, most TCR beta V segments showed up in productive rearrangements about 87% or about 30% of the time in an earlier analysis of several hundred of the donors. V-gene and J-gene trimming of TCR beta chains was associated with a missense DCLRE1C variant in a later genetic analysis, and the association was replicated in an independent cohort. Most TCR sequences were observed very rarely across donors, whereas some public TCRs were present in many individuals. A further reported finding was that TCR beta sequences accurately predicted the HLA-A and HLA-B alleles for most subjects in the first cohort. Sequencing depth was assumed to be roughly uniform across donors in the presence/absence analyses, though that assumption may not hold. Correlated functional status among segregating V segments might reflect linkage disequilibrium, but an unknown experimental factor could not be ruled out. In the study, roughly 160 TCR beta chains were listed as associated with cytomegalovirus. Because HLA typing was unavailable for some donors at each locus, only the typed subset was used in association tests. Three of the identified cytomegalovirus-associated TCR beta chains were confirmed in vitro to be specific for cytomegalovirus antigens. A later analysis found that HLA-associated TCR beta chains were more clonally expanded and had lower generation probabilities than equally common non-associated chains. The sequencing pipeline was judged likely to have produced a cluster of highly shared sequence variants as a technical artifact. Strong co-occurrence of HLA alleles, especially DR and DQ, made assigning TCR associations to individual alleles difficult. Cytomegalovirus status was reported to be diagnosed by the classifier with high specificity and sensitivity in both the original and validation cohorts. According to the authors, the approach could potentially be generalized to other disease states and immunological phenotypes. The earlier analysis of some 540 of the donors excluded about 16 rarely observed V segments, including chromosome 9 orphons, because counts were too low. Several of the top co-occurrence clusters appeared to be linked to parvovirus B19, influenza, CMV and Epstein-Barr virus, according to a later analysis. In a later genetic analysis, fewer N-insertions in productive TCRs were reported among donors in an Asian-associated ancestry cluster than the roughly 640-donor mean. Because the 87-base-pair reads could not distinguish some IMGT-functional V segments, including TRBV6-2 and TRBV6-3, those segments were excluded.

V is trimmed back by 5 bases and J by 8 bases, and the junction contains 9 bases that no gene match accounts for. The germline V gene supplies CDR1 MNHEY and CDR2 SVGAGI. The CDR3 goes from the cysteine to the phenylalanine over 14 residues. The CDR3 DNA has 42 bases and is translated from base 1. As concerns this clone: Its specific antigen is unknown. No much larger clone exists at a distance of one base, and base qualities are not known.

The receptor chain draws on TRBV6-5 and TRBJ2-1; 7 central nucleotides agree with TRBD2. This receptor was identified in a woman aged 35 to 49 in good health and CMV-seronegative. The sequencing input was PBMCs. CDR3 sequence: CASSRGWGGDEQFF. DNA sequence: TGTGCCAGCAGTCGCGGGTGGGGAGGGGATGAGCAGTTCTTC.